What follows is one T cell receptor beta chain and its context. The antigen is not known. The source of the sample is a study of CXCR3-negative and CXCR3-positive naive CD8 T cells. Study at large: Total TRB output reached some 140 million reads, about 1.5 +/- 0.3 million per library.

The study made its TRB cDNA libraries by 5' RACE, adding UMI labels. TCRdb derives one entry per CDR3 protein from the 5' RACE reads, leaving out DNA. The sample includes more than 45,000 distinct CDR3 sequences. Every CD8+ subset sample held around 300,000 flow-sorted cells, done in triplicate. Germline V lookup: CDR1 MNHEY, CDR2 SVGAGI. This CDR3 is built from 15 residues. The study's findings and limits: TRBV-TRBJ usage was similar across naive CXCR3 subsets but distinct in memory cells. Naive subsets were similarly diverse, while memory CD8+ repertoires were much less diverse.

The chain carries TRBV6-5 and TRBJ2-5; TCRdb's D call of TRBD1 is untestable without DNA. Sequencing input: memory CD8+ T cells from blood. This clonotype originated in a human donor in good health. Some clones in this sample may be carry-over from other donors' samples. The CDR3 region is CASSTRDNFQETQYF.